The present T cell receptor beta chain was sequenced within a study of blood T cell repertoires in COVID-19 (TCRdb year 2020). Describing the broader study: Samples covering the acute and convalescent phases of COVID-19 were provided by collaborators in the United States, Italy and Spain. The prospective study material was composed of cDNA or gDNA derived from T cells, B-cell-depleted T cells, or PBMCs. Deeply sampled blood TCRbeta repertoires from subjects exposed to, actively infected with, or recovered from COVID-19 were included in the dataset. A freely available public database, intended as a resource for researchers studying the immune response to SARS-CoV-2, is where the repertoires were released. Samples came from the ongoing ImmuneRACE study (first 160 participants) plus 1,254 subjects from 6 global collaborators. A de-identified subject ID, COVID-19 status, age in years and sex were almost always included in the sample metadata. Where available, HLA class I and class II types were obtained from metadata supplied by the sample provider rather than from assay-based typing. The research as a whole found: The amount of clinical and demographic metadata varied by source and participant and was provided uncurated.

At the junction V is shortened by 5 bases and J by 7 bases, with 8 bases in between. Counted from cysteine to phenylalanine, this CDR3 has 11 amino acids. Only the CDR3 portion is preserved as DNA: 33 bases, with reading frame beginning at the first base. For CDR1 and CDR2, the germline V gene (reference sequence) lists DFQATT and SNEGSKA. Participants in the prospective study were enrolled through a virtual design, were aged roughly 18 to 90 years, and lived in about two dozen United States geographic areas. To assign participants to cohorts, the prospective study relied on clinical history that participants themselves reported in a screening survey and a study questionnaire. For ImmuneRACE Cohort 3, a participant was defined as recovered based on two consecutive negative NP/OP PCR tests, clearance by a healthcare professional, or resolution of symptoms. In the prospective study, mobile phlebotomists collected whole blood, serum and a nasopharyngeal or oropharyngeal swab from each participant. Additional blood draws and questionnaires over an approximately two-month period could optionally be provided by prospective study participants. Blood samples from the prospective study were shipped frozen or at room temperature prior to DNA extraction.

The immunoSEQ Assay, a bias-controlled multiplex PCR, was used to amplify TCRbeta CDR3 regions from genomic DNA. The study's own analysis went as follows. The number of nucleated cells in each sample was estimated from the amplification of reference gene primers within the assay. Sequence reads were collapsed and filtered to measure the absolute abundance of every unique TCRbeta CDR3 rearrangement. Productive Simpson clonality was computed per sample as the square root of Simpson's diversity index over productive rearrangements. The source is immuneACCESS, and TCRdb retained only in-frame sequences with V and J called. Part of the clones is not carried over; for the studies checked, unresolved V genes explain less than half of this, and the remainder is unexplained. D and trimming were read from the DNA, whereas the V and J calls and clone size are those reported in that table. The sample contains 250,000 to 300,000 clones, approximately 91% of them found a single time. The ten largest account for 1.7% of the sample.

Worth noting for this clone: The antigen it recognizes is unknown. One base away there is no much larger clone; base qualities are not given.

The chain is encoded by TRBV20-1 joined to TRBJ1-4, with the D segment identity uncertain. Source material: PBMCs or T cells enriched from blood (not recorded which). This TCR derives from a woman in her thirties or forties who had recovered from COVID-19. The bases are TGCAGTGCTGAGCGATTTGAAAAACTGTTTTTT. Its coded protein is CSAERFEKLFF.